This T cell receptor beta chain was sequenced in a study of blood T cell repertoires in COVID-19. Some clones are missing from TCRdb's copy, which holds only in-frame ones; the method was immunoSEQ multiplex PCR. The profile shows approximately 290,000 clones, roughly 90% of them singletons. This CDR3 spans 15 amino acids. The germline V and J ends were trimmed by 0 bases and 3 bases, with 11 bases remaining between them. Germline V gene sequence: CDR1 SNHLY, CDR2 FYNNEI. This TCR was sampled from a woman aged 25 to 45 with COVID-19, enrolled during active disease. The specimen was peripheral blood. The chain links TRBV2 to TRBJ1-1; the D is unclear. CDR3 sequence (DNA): TGTGCCAGCAGTGAAGCGCTTACGGTGGACACTGAAGCTTTCTTT. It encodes CASSEALTVDTEAFF.